These 27 T cell receptor beta chains originate from one sample sequenced in a study of shared clonotypes between healthy human individuals. Only CD45RO-negative cells positively selected for CCR7 counted as naive CD8 cells, so terminally differentiated effector memory CD45RA+ cells were excluded. Sequencing was performed with immunoSEQ multiplex PCR; in TCRdb, only in-frame clones are kept and a portion is missing. The table lists some 2.1 million clones, 93% of them singletons. The sequenced material came from naive CD8+ T cells from PBMCs. The receptor set was obtained from a young man in good health. Some clones in this sample may be carry-over from other donors' samples.

V and J are TRBV28 and TRBJ2-7; possibly TRBD2 for D (6 bases). Trimming cost V 5 bases and J 7 bases, with 21 bases left between them. Germline lookup yields CDR1 MDHEN and CDR2 SYDVKM. This CDR3 is built from 15 residues. Written as DNA, the CDR3 is TGTGCCAGCAGTCCATGGGGGGACGCTGTTCGGGAGCAGTACTTC. Translating it yields CASSPWGDAVREQYF.

This clone was recorded only once. V is TRBV5-1 and J is TRBJ2-7; 7 bases are shared with TRBD1. The length of the CDR3 is 13 residues. V trimming: 3 bases; J trimming: 2 bases; junction bases outside the gene matches: 2. The V gene's germline CDR1 is SGHRS and CDR2 YFSETQ. The CDR3 region has the DNA TGCGCCAGCAGCTGGGGACAGCCCTACGAGCAGTACTTC. Translated, it gives CASSWGQPYEQYF.

On this clone itself: The same CDR3 arises from other DNA sequences in this sample as well. J is TRBJ2-1 and V is TRBV4-1, with unresolved D. In germline, CDR1 is MGHRA, CDR2 YSYEKL. Trimming removed 0 bases from V and 8 bases from J, with 5 bases in between. The CDR3 extends over 12 amino acids. The CDR3 region is CASSQDGHEQFF. The DNA of the CDR3 is TGCGCCAGCAGCCAAGATGGACATGAGCAGTTCTTC.

The chain is built from TRBV19 and TRBJ2-3, with a possible D match to TRBD1 (6 bases). Germline V gene lookup returns CDR1 LNHDA and CDR2 SQIVND (reference sequence). The CDR3 sequence is 13 residues long. V shed 8 bases and J shed 0 bases, with 9 bases lying between them. CDR3 region: CASGDRSTDTQYF. CDR3 bases: TGTGCCAGTGGTGACAGGAGCACAGATACGCAGTATTTT. Combining the CDR3 with reference TRBV19 and TRBJ2-3 gives the whole variable domain DGGITQSPKYLFRKEGQNVTLSCEQNLNHDAMYWYRQDPGQGLRLIYYSQIVNDFQKGDIAEGYSVSREKKESFPLTVTSAQKNPTAFYLCASGDRSTDTQYFGPGTRLTVL.

The rearrangement links TRBV19 to TRBJ1-5; 12 nucleotides agree with TRBD1. V dropped 5 bases and J dropped 1; count of bases not matched to a gene: 6. The length of the CDR3 is 17 residues. The germline V gene encodes CDR1 LNHDA and CDR2 SQIVND (reference sequence). The CDR3 DNA sequence: TGTGCCAGTAGTTCCGGGACAGGGGGCCCGAGCAATCAGCCCCAGCATTTT. This sequence encodes CASSSGTGGPSNQPQHF.

The chain couples TRBV28 to TRBJ2-1; 10 nucleotides line up with TRBD1. The CDR3 totals 16 residues. From germline, CDR1 is MDHEN and CDR2 SYDVKM. The V and J ends lost 3 bases and 5 bases, in that order; junction bases with no gene match: 7. Here the CDR3 reads CASSFPGTGDDNEQFF. The DNA of the CDR3 is TGTGCCAGCAGTTTCCCCGGGACAGGGGATGACAATGAGCAGTTCTTC.

This rearrangement joins TRBV5-1 to TRBJ2-1; weak D call: TRBD2 (5 bases). This CDR3 comprises 15 residues. Trimming cost V 0 bases and J 4 bases, with 11 bases left between them. Germline loops: CDR1 SGHRS, CDR2 YFSETQ. The CDR3 loop reads CASSLEGAGYNEQFF. In DNA form, the CDR3 reads TGCGCCAGCAGCTTGGAAGGCGCGGGTTACAATGAGCAGTTCTTC.

CDR3 amino acids: CASSSRGQGTTDTQYF. The DNA of the CDR3 is TGTGCCAGCAGCTCGCGGGGACAGGGTACCACAGATACGCAGTATTTT. The chain uses TRBV7-2 and TRBJ2-3, with 9 bases lining up with TRBD1. Germline CDR1 SGHTA, CDR2 FQGNSA. CDR3 length: 16 residues. V lost 4 bases, J lost 2 bases, and 7 bases stayed unmatched.

J is TRBJ1-1 and V is TRBV7-9, with 8 bases that match TRBD1. Trimming took 7 bases from V and 5 from J; bases not matched to a gene: 9. The CDR3 loop spans 14 amino acids. CDR1 and CDR2 from the germline V gene are SEHNR and FQNEAQ (reference sequence). CDR3: CASKIDRGGTEAFF. The CDR3 bases are TGTGCCAGCAAAATAGACAGGGGTGGTACTGAAGCTTTCTTT.

The CDR3 DNA follows: TGCGCCAGCAGCCAAGTCCCGGGACGGTCCAACTATGGCTACACCTTC. It codes for CASSQVPGRSNYGYTF. The chain uses TRBV4-1 and TRBJ1-2, with a tentative D call TRBD1 (5 bases). The germline CDR1 and CDR2 sequences are MGHRA and YSYEKL. V was shortened by 1 base and J by 2 bases, with 14 bases between the two germline ends. The CDR3 runs to 16 residues.

Turning to this clone: Other DNA sequences of this sample code for an identical CDR3. V and J are TRBV5-6 and TRBJ1-1; D is uncertain. The CDR3 runs 13 residues. Germline V gene sequence: CDR1 SGHDT, CDR2 YYEEEE. Trimming took 0 bases from V and 4 from J, leaving 7 bases between them. The DNA for the CDR3 is TGTGCCAGCAGCTTGGGCGGGCGCACTGAAGCTTTCTTT. Translated, it gives CASSLGGRTEAFF.

V usage is TRBV9 and J usage is TRBJ2-5; no firm D call. The ends were cut back, 0 bases at V and 6 bases at J, with 9 bases in the middle. The CDR3 is made up of 13 amino acids. The V gene's germline CDR1 is SGDLS and CDR2 YYNGEE. In nucleotides, the CDR3 is TGTGCCAGCAGCGTAGGAGCCTCCCAGACCCAGTACTTC. It translates to CASSVGASQTQYF.

The chain is built from TRBV6-1 and TRBJ1-2; 9 positions agree with TRBD1. The CDR3 has 14 amino acids. V dropped 3 bases and J dropped 6; count of bases not matched to a gene: 5. Germline loops: CDR1 MNHNS, CDR2 SASEGT. For the CDR3, the DNA is TGTGCCAGCAGTGACCTTGGGACAGGGAATGGCTACACCTTC. Its translation is CASSDLGTGNGYTF.

This chain links TRBV29-1 with TRBJ1-2, with 12 positions matching TRBD1. Germline assignment: CDR1 SQVTM and CDR2 ANQGSEA. This CDR3 has 13 amino acids. Trimming removed 6 bases from V and 7 bases from J; junction bases left unmatched: 6. The CDR3 reads CSVAGTGGRGYTF. The CDR3 coding sequence is TGCAGCGTAGCCGGGACAGGGGGCCGTGGCTACACCTTC.

The chain uses TRBV5-8 and TRBJ1-4, with D possibly TRBD1 on 6 matching bases. This CDR3 has 15 residues. Germline CDR1 is SGHTS and CDR2 is YDEGEE. V dropped 0 bases and J dropped 2 bases, with 8 bases sitting between them. For the CDR3, the DNA is TGTGCCAGCAGCTTGGGAAGGGGGACTAATGAAAAACTGTTTTTT. Translated: CASSLGRGTNEKLFF.

The chain recombines TRBV28 with TRBJ2-3; tentatively, D is TRBD1 or TRBD2 (5 bases each). Germline assignment: CDR1 MDHEN and CDR2 SYDVKM. Trimming took off 2 bases at V and 3 bases at J, with 24 bases between the two ends. CDR3 length equals 19 residues. The CDR3 bases are TGTGCCAGCAGTTTACCGGACAAACCCAACCCGCGGGCGACAGATACGCAGTATTTT. Protein: CASSLPDKPNPRATDTQYF.

CDR3 residues: CASRRKRTGYIYNQPQHF. CDR3 sequence (DNA): TGCGCCAGCAGACGCAAAAGGACAGGCTACATATACAATCAGCCCCAGCATTTT. J is TRBJ1-5 and V is TRBV23-1, with 7 bases matching TRBD1. TRBV23-1 is sorted into the ORF group, with uncertain function. Trimming cost V 6 bases and J 3 bases; bases outside gene matches: 17. CDR3 length: 18 residues.

This chain connects TRBV6-5 to TRBJ2-7, with D maybe TRBD1 (6 bases). CDR3 length: 15 residues. CDR1 and CDR2 from the germline V gene are MNHEY and SVGAGI. Deletions cut 5 bases from V and 0 bases from J, with 14 bases between. The CDR3 DNA reads as TGTGCCAGCAGTCCCGACAGGACGAGCTCCTACGAGCAGTACTTC. Translating gives CASSPDRTSSYEQYF.

V and J are TRBV18 and TRBJ1-2, with unresolved D. Germline V CDR1 and CDR2: KGHSH, LQKENI. V dropped 2 bases and J dropped 2 bases, with 9 bases sitting between them. The CDR3 totals 14 residues. The CDR3 DNA follows: TGTGCCAGCTCACCAAGGGTAAGGAACTATGGCTACACCTTC. Its protein is CASSPRVRNYGYTF.

This sequence joins TRBV30 and TRBJ2-3, with 7 bases fitting TRBD2. The germline V gene has CDR1 GTSNPN and CDR2 SVGIG (reference sequence). This CDR3 comprises 15 residues. J lost 3 bases, V lost 0 bases, and 6 bases had no gene match. The CDR3, as DNA: TGTGCCTGGAGTGTACGATGGCGGGAGACAGATACGCAGTATTTT. Protein sequence: CAWSVRWRETDTQYF.

The chain couples TRBV5-1 to TRBJ2-6; tentative D call: TRBD2 (5 bases). The CDR3 is 18 amino acids. Trimming removed 0 bases from V and 4 bases from J, with 17 bases in between. Germline-derived CDR1 and CDR2 are SGHRS and YFSETQ. This CDR3 is CASSLAWGEPTGANVLTF. CDR3 bases: TGCGCCAGCAGCTTGGCCTGGGGAGAACCCACCGGGGCCAACGTCCTGACTTTC.

The chain carries TRBV28 and TRBJ2-7; D is unclear. The CDR3 has 12 residues. V was clipped by 6 bases and J by 4 bases, with 10 bases between them. CDR1 and CDR2 from the germline V gene are MDHEN and SYDVKM. The DNA for the CDR3 is TGTGCCAGCAGAAGGCGAGGTTACGAGCAGTACTTC. Translated, it gives CASRRRGYEQYF.

The chain links TRBV9 to TRBJ2-7; D possibly corresponds to TRBD1 (7 bases). The V gene lost 3 bases and the J gene lost 7 bases, with 17 bases spanning the gap. The CDR3 contains 14 residues. Germline V CDR1 and CDR2: SGDLS, YYNGEE. For the CDR3, the DNA is TGTGCCAGCAGCGCCCGAAATGCAGGGGGGGAGCAGTACTTC. It is translated as CASSARNAGGEQYF.

The sample holds one count of this clone. V and J are TRBV28 and TRBJ2-1, with 9 bases that match TRBD1. Germline CDR1 is MDHEN and CDR2 is SYDVKM. CDR3 length: 14 residues. After removal of 7 bases from V and 2 bases from J, the junction contained 3 bases not matched to a gene. The CDR3 nucleotides read TGTGCCAGCAATACAGGGGGCACCTACAATGAGCAGTTCTTC. Protein: CASNTGGTYNEQFF.

J is TRBJ2-7 and V is TRBV14; D possibly corresponds to TRBD2 (5 bases). V lost 1 base to trimming and J lost 3 bases, with 10 bases between them. The CDR3 is 14 amino acids. Germline values: CDR1 SGHDN, CDR2 FVKESK. The CDR3 DNA reads TGTGCCAGCAGCCAAGTGAGCGGAATCTACGAGCAGTACTTC. Translation gives CASSQVSGIYEQYF.

This sequence joins TRBV5-1 and TRBJ2-7, with TRBD1 matching 9 bases. Germline V CDR1 and CDR2: SGHRS, YFSETQ. This CDR3 is 15 amino acids long. Trimming cost V 2 bases and J 5 bases; bases outside gene matches: 8. CDR3 DNA: TGCGCCAGCAGCTTCTCCGGGACAGGGCTTAACGAGCAGTACTTC. Protein sequence: CASSFSGTGLNEQYF.

The chain couples TRBV4-1 to TRBJ2-1; 10 bases are a match to TRBD2. Germline V CDR1 and CDR2: MGHRA, YSYEKL. The CDR3 covers 16 residues. V shed 2 bases and J 4 bases; nucleotides not matched to a gene: 5. CDR3 nucleotide sequence: TGCGCCAGCAGCCAAAAACTAGCGGGAAGGTACAATGAGCAGTTCTTC. This gives the protein CASSQKLAGRYNEQFF.